The 14 T cell receptor beta chains reported below all come from one sample, sequenced in a study of untreated major depressive disorder listed by TCRdb under 2018. Summary of the overall study and its limitations: Sequencing confirmed higher TRBV05-01 (Vbeta 5.1) usage among CD4+ T cells of depressed patients than controls, with p = 0.040 in a one-tailed test.

The library was prepared using the immunoSEQ multiplex PCR assay. This is the immuneACCESS table as TCRdb keeps it, with only in-frame sequences that have V and J called. A part of the clones is gone; compared with another copy, unresolved V genes explain less than half, and the rest is unexplained. This sample lists approximately 15,000 clones; around 90% were detected once. The top ten hold 0.7% to 0.85% of the sample. No antigen has been identified for these receptors. The sample consisted of CD4+ T cells from PBMCs. These receptors were obtained from a man in his thirties or forties with major depressive disorder.

V and J are TRBV27 and TRBJ1-2, with D possibly TRBD1 on 6 matching bases. The germline V and J ends were trimmed by 3 bases and 5 bases, with 10 bases remaining between them. CDR3 length: 13 residues. The germline CDR1 and CDR2 sequences are MNHEY and SMNVEV (reference sequence). The CDR3 DNA reads as TGTGCCAGCAGTTTCAATCAGGGGTATGGCTACACCTTC. It specifies CASSFNQGYGYTF.

V usage is TRBV2 and J usage is TRBJ2-3, with a weak D call TRBD1 (5 bases). CDR1 and CDR2 from the germline V gene are SNHLY and FYNNEI. The length of the CDR3 is 14 residues. Trimming removed 7 bases from V and 8 bases from J, with 19 bases in between. For the CDR3, the DNA is TGTGCCAGCATTGGGGCTAGGGTACTGGGTACGCAGTATTTT. Protein product: CASIGARVLGTQYF.

Concerning this clone: At the DNA level, this CDR3 is encoded by other sequences in the same sample as well. The chain uses TRBV18 and TRBJ2-7; TRBD2 matches at 7 bases. Unmatched junction bases numbered 0, after V lost 2 bases and J lost 5 bases. The CDR3 is 12 residues long. CDR1 and CDR2 from the germline V gene are KGHSH and LQKENI. The CDR3 loop is CASSPSGDEQYF. As DNA, the CDR3 is TGTGCCAGCTCACCAAGCGGGGACGAGCAGTACTTC.

This chain connects TRBV4-1 to TRBJ2-3, with no clear D. The CDR3 has 15 residues. Per the germline V gene, CDR1 is MGHRA and CDR2 is YSYEKL. Trimming removed 6 bases at V and 0 bases at J, with 13 bases between. Here the CDR3 reads CASSRASSSTDTQYF. Here the CDR3 DNA reads TGCGCCAGCAGTCGGGCTTCATCTAGCACAGATACGCAGTATTTT.

The gene calls are TRBV30 and TRBJ2-5; the D gene is possibly TRBD2 (6 bases). V gave up 1 base and J gave up 1 base, with 10 bases separating them. Per the germline V gene, CDR1 is GTSNPN and CDR2 is SVGIG (reference sequence). The CDR3 extends over 14 amino acids. CDR3 in amino acids: CAWSGGTFQETQYF. CDR3 nucleotides: TGTGCCTGGAGTGGGGGGACTTTCCAAGAGACCCAGTACTTC. The full variable domain, its missing parts supplied by reference TRBV30 and TRBJ2-5, is SQTIHQWPATLVQPVGSPLSLECTVEGTSNPNLYWYRQAAGRGLQLLFYSVGIGQISSEVPQNLSASRPQDRQFILSSKKLLLSDSGFYLCAWSGGTFQETQYFGPGTRLLVL.

This chain uses TRBV7-2 with TRBJ2-5; TRBD1 might be the D (5 bases). The CDR3 is 15 residues long. Germline V CDR1 and CDR2: SGHTA, FQGNSA. V was trimmed by 5 bases and J by 0 bases, leaving 13 bases between them. CDR3 region: CASSPVTAYQETQYF. The CDR3 bases are TGTGCCAGCAGCCCGGTGACAGCGTACCAAGAGACCCAGTACTTC.

Remarks on this clone: Its ends do not fully match the called genes, so a read error is possible. V is TRBV18 and J is TRBJ2-3; D uncertain. The CDR3 runs to 12 residues. Germline lookup yields CDR1 KGHSH and CDR2 LQKENI. This CDR3 reads CASSPPGRPSIF. The CDR3 DNA reads TGTGCCAGCTCACCACCGGGCAGGCCAAGCATATTT.

The V call is TRBV2, the J call TRBJ2-1; D is possibly TRBD1 (5 bases). Between the trimmed V and J ends, which lost 3 bases and 12 bases, there was a span of 12 bases. Germline V gene data show CDR1 as SNHLY and CDR2 as FYNNEI. This CDR3 comprises 12 residues. The CDR3 bases are TGTGCCAGCAGTGACATCTCAGGGCTGCAGTTCTTC. This translates into CASSDISGLQFF.

The chain recombines TRBV6-5 with TRBJ1-6; D is unresolved. CDR3 size: 14 residues. In germline, CDR1 is MNHEY, CDR2 SVGAGI. The germline V and J ends were trimmed by 10 bases and 6 bases, with 16 bases remaining between them. CDR3: CATRRPGLNSPLHF. Written as DNA, the CDR3 is TGTGCCACCAGGAGGCCAGGCCTTAATTCACCCCTCCACTTT.

This chain uses TRBV19 with TRBJ1-5; 7 positions agree with TRBD1. V lost 9 bases to trimming and J lost 0 bases; unmatched junction nucleotides: 8. Germline assignment: CDR1 LNHDA and CDR2 SQIVND (reference sequence). The CDR3 contains 15 residues. CDR3 loop: CASDYRGYSNQPQHF. CDR3 bases: TGTGCCAGCGATTACAGGGGATATAGCAATCAGCCCCAGCATTTT.

This clone occurred once. The gene calls are TRBV7-2 and TRBJ2-7, with D unresolved. Germline CDR1 is SGHTA and CDR2 is FQGNSA. V lost 5 bases and J lost 7, with 15 bases in between. This CDR3 has 13 residues. The CDR3, as DNA: TGTGCCAGCAGCCCGGGCGGATGGGTTGAGCAGTACTTC. This codes for CASSPGGWVEQYF. The full variable domain, in which reference TRBV7-2 and TRBJ2-7 provide the parts outside the CDR3, is GAGVSQSPSNKVTEKGKDVELRCDPISGHTALYWYRQSLGQGLEFLIYFQGNSAPDKSGLPSDRFSAERTGGSVSTLTIQRTQQEDSAVYLCASSPGGWVEQYFGPGTRLTVT.

The chain combines TRBV5-1 with TRBJ2-7; 13 bases map to TRBD2. Germline-derived CDR1 and CDR2 are SGHRS and YFSETQ. The CDR3 is 16 amino acids. V trimming: 0 bases; J trimming: 2 bases; junction bases outside the gene matches: 2. The CDR3 nucleotides are TGCGCCAGCAGCTTGGGACTAGCGGGAGGCACCTACGAGCAGTACTTC. Translation: CASSLGLAGGTYEQYF.

CDR3 in DNA: TGTGCCAGCAGCCGGGGCGTCAGTGATAGCTCACCCCTCCACTTT. As protein: CASSRGVSDSSPLHF. The chain couples TRBV6-5 to TRBJ1-6; a possible D gene is TRBD1 (5 bases). V was clipped by 6 bases and J by 10 bases, with 19 bases between them. Germline V gene data show CDR1 as MNHEY and CDR2 as SVGAGI. CDR3 length: 15 amino acids.

The chain carries TRBV30 and TRBJ2-7, with D possibly matching TRBD2 (5 bases). The V end was cut by 0 bases, the J end by 3 bases, with 15 bases between. The CDR3 extends over 15 amino acids. The germline V gene encodes CDR1 GTSNPN and CDR2 SVGIG (reference sequence). The CDR3 nucleotides read TGTGCCTGGAGTGTTGGCGGAGGTAGGAGCTACGAGCAGTACTTC. Protein sequence: CAWSVGGGRSYEQYF.